Each of the 12 T cell receptor beta chains below was sequenced from the same sample in a study of beta chain features in type 1 diabetes listed by TCRdb under 2018. Study-wide findings and limitations: A moderate but significant shortening of TCRB CDR3 length was observed in type 1 diabetes patients in all four CD4+ subsets.

The receptor library was made with the immunoSEQ multiplex PCR assay. All of the isolated RNA was reverse transcribed with the High Capacity cDNA Reverse Transcription Kit, so expressed TCRB transcripts were sequenced. Entries here come from immuneACCESS through TCRdb and include only in-frame sequences with V and J called. Some clones fail to appear in such tables; in the studies checked, an unresolved V gene covers under half of the shortfall, and the cause of the remainder is unknown. The sample table holds 25,000 to 30,000 clones, of which roughly 61% were seen once. The ten largest clones represent 2% to 2.5% of the sample. What these receptors recognize is not known. The specimen was Tregs from blood. In light of the paper, this sample's cell subset or site label describes: regulatory CD4+ T cells. The receptor set was obtained from a woman aged 30 to 39 with type 1 diabetes.

This clone was observed once. This chain uses TRBV5-5 with TRBJ2-6, with D hard to call. CDR1 and CDR2 (germline): SGHKS, YYEKEE (reference sequence). The CDR3 totals 17 residues. Deletions cut 1 base from V and 0 bases from J, with 11 bases between. The CDR3 sequence: CASSLTGSLSGANVLTF. Written as DNA, the CDR3 is TGTGCCAGCAGCTTGACCGGTTCACTCTCTGGGGCCAACGTCCTGACTTTC.

V is TRBV7-2 and J is TRBJ2-5, with D unclear. This CDR3 comprises 13 residues. Germline lookup yields CDR1 SGHTA and CDR2 FQGNSA. V was clipped by 4 bases and J by 0 bases, with 6 bases between them. The DNA for the CDR3 is TGTGCCAGCAGCTCTGGAGACCAAGAGACCCAGTACTTC. This translates into CASSSGDQETQYF.

This clone has just a few counts. CDR3 loop: CASSLATGLNTEAFF. The CDR3 region has the DNA TGTGCCAGCAGCTTAGCCACAGGCCTGAACACTGAAGCTTTCTTT. The V and J genes are TRBV7-9 and TRBJ1-1, with D maybe TRBD1 (5 bases). Germline-derived CDR1 and CDR2 are SEHNR and FQNEAQ (reference sequence). Trimming cost V 0 bases and J 0 bases, with 8 bases left between them. The CDR3 length is 15 residues.

The chain couples TRBV7-3 to TRBJ2-5; 9 bases line up with TRBD2. CDR3 length: 18 residues. The V segment lost 2 bases and the J segment 3 bases; nucleotides outside the gene matches: 13. Germline loops: CDR1 SGHTA, CDR2 FQGTGA. CDR3 coding DNA: TGTGCCAGCAGCTTAGGTCCGGAGTTAGCGGGAGAGGAAGAGACCCAGTACTTC. Its protein is CASSLGPELAGEEETQYF.

As DNA, the CDR3 is TGCGCCAGCAGCTTGGTGCGGACAGGGGGGACAGATACGCAGTATTTT. It codes for CASSLVRTGGTDTQYF. V gene TRBV5-1 combines with J gene TRBJ2-3; 10 nucleotides line up with TRBD1. The germline CDR1 and CDR2 sequences are SGHRS and YFSETQ. This CDR3 is 16 amino acids long. The ends lost 0 bases at V and 3 bases at J; junction bases unmatched: 4.

This chain connects TRBV7-2 to TRBJ2-7; possibly TRBD2 for D (6 bases). Trimming removed 2 bases at V and 1 base at J, with 12 bases between. The CDR3 totals 15 residues. Germline CDR1 is SGHTA and CDR2 is FQGNSA. CDR3 nucleotides: TGTGCCAGCAGCTTATGGGACTCTAGTTCCTACGAGCAGTACTTC. Protein sequence: CASSLWDSSSYEQYF.

The chain links TRBV6-6 to TRBJ1-4; D is undetermined. V was pared by 7 bases and J by 8 bases, with 17 bases between. The CDR3 is 14 residues long. CDR1 is MNHNY, CDR2 SVGAGI, per germline (reference sequence). The CDR3 reads CASNPRGLQEKLFF. The CDR3, as DNA: TGTGCCAGCAACCCCCGGGGTTTGCAAGAAAAACTGTTTTTT.

The CDR3 DNA is TGTGCCAGCAGCCAATACTCGGGACTAAACACCGGGGAGCTGTTTTTT. It encodes CASSQYSGLNTGELFF. V gene TRBV14 combines with J gene TRBJ2-2; 7 bases agree with TRBD2. V lost 2 bases to trimming and J lost 2 bases; unmatched junction nucleotides: 5. CDR3 length equals 16 residues. Germline-derived CDR1 and CDR2 are SGHDN and FVKESK. Full variable domain (missing parts from reference TRBV14 and TRBJ2-2): EAGVTQFPSHSVIEKGQTVTLRCDPISGHDNLYWYRRVMGKEIKFLLHFVKESKQDESGMPNNRFLAERTGGTYSTLKVQPAELEDSGVYFCASSQYSGLNTGELFFGEGSRLTVL.

This clone was detected a few times. This chain links TRBV28 with TRBJ2-3; D gene uncertain. The V end lost 5 bases, the J end lost 6 bases, and 9 bases lay between the germline ends. This CDR3 region has 12 residues. CDR1 and CDR2 (germline): MDHEN, SYDVKM. The CDR3 DNA follows: TGTGCCAGCAGTATCCTTCGGGATACGCAGTATTTT. This translates into CASSILRDTQYF.

This clone was observed a single time. The V gene is TRBV18, the J gene TRBJ1-5, with 8 bases fitting TRBD1. CDR1 KGHSH and CDR2 LQKENI come from the germline V gene. V lost 3 bases and J lost 6; bases outside the gene matches: 4. The CDR3 is 14 residues long. The CDR3 protein is CASSPTGDLQPQHF. In nucleotides, the CDR3 is TGTGCCAGCTCACCGACAGGGGACCTTCAGCCCCAGCATTTT.

The V gene is TRBV6-1, the J gene TRBJ2-7; 12 positions agree with TRBD2. CDR1 MNHNS and CDR2 SASEGT come from the germline V gene. The J segment lost 4 bases and the V segment lost 2 bases, leaving 3 bases of the junction unmatched. This CDR3 comprises 15 residues. The CDR3 is CASSELAGGLYEQYF. The CDR3 DNA reads as TGTGCCAGCAGTGAACTAGCGGGAGGGCTTTACGAGCAGTACTTC.

This chain joins TRBV19 and TRBJ1-2; possibly TRBD1 for D (5 bases). Trimming shortened V by 7 bases and J by 5 bases, and 20 bases separated the two germline ends. This CDR3 is 15 amino acids long. The germline gives CDR1 LNHDA, CDR2 SQIVND (reference sequence). The CDR3 reads CASNAIGQGRYGYTF. In DNA, the CDR3 is TGTGCCAGTAACGCGATTGGACAAGGGAGGTATGGCTACACCTTC.